Shown below are 23 T cell receptor beta chains from a single sample sequenced in a study of cytomegalovirus exposure and HLA in healthy donors. The PCR employed 60 Vbeta primers together with 13 Jbeta primers. Measured with immunoSEQ multiplex PCR; TCRdb has only the in-frame clones, and not every one. The sample yields roughly 110,000 clones, approximately 80% seen once. Source material: PBMCs. Source of these receptors: a man over 45 in good health and CMV-seronegative.

The V and J genes are TRBV2 and TRBJ1-1, with TRBD1 matching 7 bases. The CDR3 is 14 amino acids. Germline-derived CDR1 and CDR2 are SNHLY and FYNNEI. The V and J ends lost 6 bases and 4 bases, in that order; junction bases with no gene match: 8. CDR3 sequence (DNA): TGTGCCAGCAGGGCTCCCAGGGGGTCCACTGAAGCTTTCTTT. Its protein product is CASRAPRGSTEAFF.

This chain joins TRBV12-5 and TRBJ2-5, with TRBD1 matching over 7 bases. CDR3 length: 14 residues. The germline CDR1 and CDR2 sequences are LGHNT and FRNRAP. Germline trimming cut 2 bases from V and 5 bases from J; bases unmatched to any gene: 5. The CDR3 region has the DNA TGTGCTAGTGGTTTGTCCGGGACAGCGGAGACCCAGTACTTC. This codes for CASGLSGTAETQYF.

The CDR3 here is CASSSPPGTAGNTIYF. The CDR3, as DNA: TGTGCCAGCAGTTCCCCGCCCGGGACAGCTGGAAACACCATATATTTT. This chain links TRBV6-5 with TRBJ1-3; 7 nucleotides match TRBD1. The CDR3 consists of 16 residues. V gave up 4 bases and J gave up 2 bases; unmatched junction bases: 8. Germline CDR1 is MNHEY and CDR2 is SVGAGI.

The genes are TRBV28 and TRBJ1-2, with D maybe TRBD1 (6 bases). Per germline, CDR1 MDHEN and CDR2 SYDVKM. The V and J ends lost 9 bases and 8 bases respectively, with 28 bases between them. CDR3 size: 16 residues. CDR3 sequence reads: CASRRGWGGPEIGYTF. In DNA form, the CDR3 reads TGTGCCAGTCGCCGTGGGTGGGGGGGCCCAGAGATAGGCTACACCTTC.

This CDR3 is CASSYLQNNEQFF. In DNA, the CDR3 is TGTGCCAGCAGTTACTTACAGAACAATGAGCAGTTCTTC. V and J are TRBV6-6 and TRBJ2-1; D is unresolved. Trimming stripped 1 base from V and 5 bases from J, with 6 bases between. This CDR3 has 13 residues. Germline V lookup: CDR1 MNHNY, CDR2 SVGAGI (reference sequence).

The J gene is TRBJ2-3, the V gene TRBV6-6, with D maybe TRBD2 (5 bases). With 4 bases removed from V and 1 base from J, the gap between germline ends came to 12 bases. CDR1 is MNHNY, CDR2 SVGAGI, per germline (reference sequence). The CDR3 is 15 residues long. CDR3 protein: CASSLLDPGTDTQYF. The CDR3 nucleotides are TGTGCCAGCAGTTTACTAGATCCCGGCACAGATACGCAGTATTTT.

The chain couples TRBV7-9 to TRBJ2-7, with TRBD1 as a possible D gene (5 bases). Germline V gene lookup returns CDR1 SEHNR and CDR2 FQNEAQ (reference sequence). V lost 3 bases and J lost 2, with 14 bases in between. The CDR3 consists of 15 residues. Here the CDR3 reads CASSFPWQGTYEQYF. The CDR3, as DNA: TGTGCCAGCAGCTTTCCCTGGCAGGGAACCTACGAGCAGTACTTC.

The chain combines TRBV27 with TRBJ1-1; D gene unclear. This CDR3 has 14 residues. The V end lost 0 bases, the J end lost 1 base, and 6 bases lay between the germline ends. The germline V gene encodes CDR1 MNHEY and CDR2 SMNVEV (reference sequence). CDR3 nucleotides: TGTGCCAGCAGTTTATCTGGGCCGAACACTGAAGCTTTCTTT. Its translation is CASSLSGPNTEAFF.

This chain connects TRBV4-2 to TRBJ1-2; 8 bases line up with TRBD1. Germline V gene data show CDR1 as LGHNA and CDR2 as YNFKEQ. V shed 0 bases and J 3 bases; nucleotides not matched to a gene: 3. This CDR3 has 15 amino acids. The CDR3 loop is CASSQDWTGYYGYTF. The CDR3 region has the DNA TGTGCCAGCAGCCAAGATTGGACAGGGTACTATGGCTACACCTTC.

This chain links TRBV4-2 with TRBJ2-1; perhaps TRBD1 as D (6 bases). V lost 6 bases to trimming and J lost 9 bases, with 24 bases between them. Germline-derived CDR1 and CDR2 are LGHNA and YNFKEQ. The CDR3 spans 16 residues. The CDR3 loop is CASRPLLGRGVSEQFF. The CDR3 bases are TGTGCCAGCAGACCCTTATTAGGCAGGGGAGTAAGTGAGCAGTTCTTC.

The chain employs TRBV9 and TRBJ2-1; TRBD2 agrees at 8 bases. The germline CDR1 and CDR2 sequences are SGDLS and YYNGEE. There are 17 residues in the CDR3. V lost 0 bases, J lost 4 bases, and 9 bases stayed unmatched. The chain's CDR3 is CASSVAPERGIYNEQFF. The CDR3, as DNA: TGTGCCAGCAGCGTAGCCCCTGAGCGGGGGATTTACAATGAGCAGTTCTTC. The variable domain in full, completed from reference TRBV9 and TRBJ2-1, reads DSGVTQTPKHLITATGQRVTLRCSPRSGDLSVYWYQQSLDQGLQFLIQYYNGEERAKGNILERFSAQQFPDLHSELNLSSLELGDSALYFCASSVAPERGIYNEQFFGPGTRLTVL.

This clone was counted between two and nine times. The rearrangement uses TRBV15 and TRBJ1-4; 8 bases line up with TRBD1. V dropped 4 bases and J dropped 3; count of bases not matched to a gene: 4. Germline-derived CDR1 and CDR2 are LNHNV and YYDKDF (reference sequence). The CDR3 extends over 15 amino acids. In nucleotides, the CDR3 is TGTGCCACCAGCAAGGACAGGGCGGCTAATGAAAAACTGTTTTTT. Protein: CATSKDRAANEKLFF.

The gene calls are TRBV10-1 and TRBJ2-5; 11 bases are a match to TRBD2. This CDR3 has 15 amino acids. In germline, CDR1 is WNHNN, CDR2 SYGVQD (reference sequence). Trimming at V came to 4 bases and at J to 1 base, leaving 2 bases not matched to a gene. CDR3 DNA: TGCGCCAGCAGTGCCGGGACTAGCGGCCAAGAGACCCAGTACTTC. Protein sequence: CASSAGTSGQETQYF.

This chain links TRBV6-1 with TRBJ1-4, with TRBD1 matching over 8 bases. CDR3 length: 17 amino acids. Trimming removed 4 bases from V and 0 bases from J; junction bases left unmatched: 7. Germline V gene sequence: CDR1 MNHNS, CDR2 SASEGT. CDR3 in DNA: TGTGCCAGCAGTGTCCCGGGACAGGCAACAACTAATGAAAAACTGTTTTTT. Amino acids: CASSVPGQATTNEKLFF.

This chain connects TRBV20-1 to TRBJ2-5, with a weak D call TRBD1 (5 bases). Germline CDR1 DFQATT, CDR2 SNEGSKA (reference sequence). This CDR3 region has 11 residues. V was trimmed by 1 base and J by 8 bases, leaving 8 bases between them. The CDR3 DNA reads as TGCAGTGCTAGAGCCCAGGGAACCCAGTACTTC. Translating gives CSARAQGTQYF.

The chain joins TRBV18 to TRBJ1-2, with 11 positions matching TRBD1. The ends lost 4 bases at V and 4 bases at J; junction bases unmatched: 8. Looked up from germline, CDR1 is KGHSH and CDR2 is LQKENI. This CDR3 comprises 16 residues. The CDR3 region has the DNA TGTGCCAGCTCACGGGGGCTGGGACAGGGGGGCTATGGCTACACCTTC. It is translated as CASSRGLGQGGYGYTF.

A word on this clone: One end of the junction is discordant with germline, which a read error may explain. The V and J genes are TRBV7-9 and TRBJ1-1, with D possibly TRBD1 on 5 matching bases. In germline, CDR1 is SEHNR, CDR2 FQNEAQ (reference sequence). The CDR3 runs 13 residues. CDR3 protein: CSSSTLGLDEAFF. CDR3 in DNA: TGTTCCAGCAGCACCCTGGGGCTCGATGAAGCTTTCTTT.

V usage is TRBV2 and J usage is TRBJ1-5; a possible D gene is TRBD1 (6 bases). The CDR3 has 15 amino acids. Germline-derived CDR1 and CDR2 are SNHLY and FYNNEI. Trimming removed 9 bases at V and 1 base at J, with 16 bases between. The CDR3 DNA reads TGTGCCAGTTCGCAGGGGACGGTAAGCAATCAGCCCCAGCATTTT. Translated: CASSQGTVSNQPQHF. Drawing the rest from reference TRBV2 and TRBJ1-5, the complete variable domain is EPEVTQTPSHQVTQMGQEVILRCVPISNHLYFYWYRQILGQKVEFLVSFYNNEISEKSEIFDDQFSVERPDGSNFTLKIRSTKLEDSAMYFCASSQGTVSNQPQHFGDGTRLSIL.

The chain joins TRBV5-1 to TRBJ2-2, with a tentative D call TRBD1 (6 bases). The V end lost 0 bases, the J end lost 4 bases, and 19 bases lay between the germline ends. Germline-derived CDR1 and CDR2 are SGHRS and YFSETQ. The CDR3 runs to 18 residues. CDR3 nucleotides: TGCGCCAGCAGCTTGGATCCCAGGGGCCGTTCCCCCACCGGGGAGCTGTTTTTT. As protein: CASSLDPRGRSPTGELFF.

This chain links TRBV5-4 with TRBJ2-3; no firm D call. The CDR3 is 13 residues long. Germline CDR1 is SGHNT and CDR2 is YYREEE (reference sequence). V was clipped by 3 bases and J by 0 bases, with 5 bases between them. CDR3 in amino acids: CASSSTSTDTQYF. CDR3 sequence (DNA): TGTGCCAGCAGCTCAACTAGCACAGATACGCAGTATTTT.

This clone was counted once. This chain links TRBV10-1 with TRBJ2-2, with D hard to call. With 5 bases removed from V and 6 bases from J, the gap between germline ends came to 22 bases. The CDR3 has 17 amino acids. Germline assignment: CDR1 WNHNN and CDR2 SYGVQD (reference sequence). In DNA, the CDR3 is TGCGCCAGCAGTATTACGAGACACAGCCTCTACCCCGGGGAGCTGTTTTTT. Its protein product is CASSITRHSLYPGELFF.

CDR3 nucleotides: TGTGCCAGCAGTGAAGAAAGGTGGAGTCAAGGCTACACCTTC. It encodes CASSEERWSQGYTF. This rearrangement joins TRBV6-1 to TRBJ1-2; D call uncertain. Germline loops: CDR1 MNHNS, CDR2 SASEGT. The CDR3 consists of 14 residues. V lost 1 base and J 8 bases, leaving 14 bases between the germline ends.

The chain links TRBV7-9 to TRBJ1-2, with TRBD1 matching 8 bases. In germline, CDR1 is SEHNR, CDR2 FQNEAQ (reference sequence). The V gene end was trimmed by 2 bases and the J gene end by 2 bases; junction bases not matched to a gene: 7. The CDR3 totals 16 residues. The CDR3 sequence: CASSLSETGGNYGYTF. DNA for the CDR3: TGTGCCAGCAGCTTAAGTGAAACAGGGGGGAACTATGGCTACACCTTC.